One sample yielded the 5 T cell receptor beta chains listed below, sequenced in a study of graft-versus-host responses after intestinal transplantation. The repertoire was sequenced with immunoSEQ multiplex PCR; TCRdb's copy has only in-frame clones and lacks some. The sample holds approximately 99,000 clones; around 90% are singletons and the top ten take around 0.067%. For these receptors, no antigen is known. Sequencing used unstimulated CD8+ T cells sorted from spleen or lymph node cells, obtained before transplant. Every receptor here comes from a human donor who was the organ donor for an intestinal transplant.

The chain uses TRBV9 and TRBJ2-7; TRBD2 aligns across 9 bases. With V trimmed by 3 bases and J by 0 bases, 4 bases remained unmatched. This CDR3 spans 15 amino acids. Germline CDR1 and CDR2: SGDLS and YYNGEE. This CDR3 reads CASSASGGSSYEQYF. CDR3 in DNA: TGTGCCAGCAGCGCAAGCGGGGGGAGCTCCTACGAGCAGTACTTC.

This chain links TRBV11-3 with TRBJ2-3; 7 bases align to TRBD1. CDR1 is SGHNT and CDR2 is YENEEA in the germline V gene. This CDR3 spans 15 amino acids. Trimming at V came to 3 bases and at J to 2 bases, leaving 5 bases not matched to a gene. The CDR3 sequence is CASSFGQENTDTQYF. CDR3 nucleotides: TGTGCCAGCAGCTTCGGACAGGAGAACACAGATACGCAGTATTTT.

This clone came up a few times. The rearrangement joins TRBV4-1 to TRBJ1-1; D gene unclear. The V end lost 1 base, the J end lost 1 base, and 10 bases lay between the germline ends. Germline values: CDR1 MGHRA, CDR2 YSYEKL. CDR3 length: 15 residues. The CDR3 DNA sequence: TGCGCCAGCAGCCAAGCGGGTGTTTCGAACACTGAAGCTTTCTTT. Protein sequence: CASSQAGVSNTEAFF.

J is TRBJ1-1 and V is TRBV9; the D is unclear. CDR1 is SGDLS, CDR2 YYNGEE, per germline. This CDR3 contains 14 residues. Between the trimmed V and J ends, which lost 3 bases and 1 base, there was a span of 10 bases. The CDR3 nucleotides are TGTGCCAGCAGCGCCCGGGGTCCGAACACTGAAGCTTTCTTT. This gives the protein CASSARGPNTEAFF.

This chain connects TRBV19 to TRBJ2-3; 7 positions agree with TRBD2. The junction had 4 bases not matched to a gene; V was cut back by 6 bases and J by 4 bases. The CDR3 sequence is 13 residues long. Germline V gives CDR1 LNHDA, CDR2 SQIVND (reference sequence). CDR3 DNA: TGTGCCAGTAGCGGGAGGCAGGCAGATACGCAGTATTTT. Translated: CASSGRQADTQYF. The full variable domain, with the rest looked up from reference TRBV19 and TRBJ2-3, is DGGITQSPKYLFRKEGQNVTLSCEQNLNHDAMYWYRQDPGQGLRLIYYSQIVNDFQKGDIAEGYSVSREKKESFPLTVTSAQKNPTAFYLCASSGRQADTQYFGPGTRLTVL.